This record concerns one T cell receptor beta chain sequence. This specimen belongs to a study of shared clonotypes between healthy human individuals. Generated by immunoSEQ multiplex PCR, the TCRdb table keeps only in-frame clones and is missing some. The sample consists of roughly 720,000 clones, about 92% of them appearing once. Trimming took 4 bases from V and 6 from J, leaving 10 bases between them. CDR1 SNHLY and CDR2 FYNNEI come from the germline V gene. There are 12 residues in the CDR3. The clonotype originates from a man aged 18 to 29 in good health. Some clones in this sample may be carry-over from other donors' samples. The sequencing input was memory CD8+ T cells from PBMCs. Indicated subset: CD45RO+ cells pooled with CCR7-negative TemRA cells. The chain employs TRBV2 and TRBJ2-7; D is unresolved. The CDR3: CASSVVTSEQYF. The CDR3 DNA sequence: TGTGCCAGCAGTGTTGTCACAAGCGAGCAGTACTTC.